Shown below are 8 T cell receptor beta chains from a single sample sequenced in a study of spatial heterogeneity in lung cancer. TCRdb redid the calling of the 5' RACE reads with MiXCR, one entry per CDR3 protein. The sample holds about 26,000 distinct CDR3 sequences, roughly 13% seen once. Regarding time point: sample taken at primary tumor resection. Researchers sequenced whole RNA taken from tumor, nontumor lung or frozen PBMC without sorting. The sequencing used PBMCs, collected at surgery. These receptors all stem from a female donor with early-stage non-small cell lung cancer.

This clonotype was observed many times. The chain links TRBV14 to TRBJ1-2, with 9 bases identical to TRBD1. V was pared by 4 bases and J by 3 bases, with 9 bases of the junction left unmatched. Germline assignment: CDR1 SGHDN and CDR2 FVKESK. The CDR3 spans 16 residues. CDR3 loop: CASSRQPGQGYYGYTF. In nucleotides, the CDR3 is TGTGCCAGCAGCCGTCAGCCGGGACAGGGATACTATGGCTACACCTTC.

This clonotype appeared many times. V is TRBV28 and J is TRBJ1-2; TRBD1 matches 10 bases. The CDR3 is 14 residues long. CDR1 is MDHEN, CDR2 SYDVKM, per germline. V trimming: 4 bases; J trimming: 4 bases; junction bases outside the gene matches: 3. The CDR3 region has the DNA TGTGCCAGCAGTTCGGGACAGGGGATCTATGGCTACACCTTC. Amino acid sequence: CASSSGQGIYGYTF.

This clonotype was seen many times. J is TRBJ2-7 and V is TRBV20-1, with TRBD2 identical over 8 bases. V shed 6 bases, J shed 7 bases, and the junction held 11 bases outside the gene matches. CDR1 is DFQATT, CDR2 SNEGSKA, per germline (reference sequence). This CDR3 spans 13 amino acids. The DNA of the CDR3 is TGCAGTGCGCCGGGACTAGGAGGTCAGGAGCAGTACTTC. It is translated as CSAPGLGGQEQYF.

This chain joins TRBV15 and TRBJ2-7; 7 bases are a match to TRBD2. From germline, CDR1 is LNHNV and CDR2 YYDKDF (reference sequence). There are 15 residues in the CDR3. Germline trimming cut 6 bases from V and 1 base from J; bases unmatched to any gene: 9. CDR3 coding DNA: TGTGCCACCAGTAATTCTCGCGGGGGATCCTACGAGCAGTACTTC. Protein product: CATSNSRGGSYEQYF. The variable domain in full, completed from reference TRBV15 and TRBJ2-7, reads DAMVIQNPRYQVTQFGKPVTLSCSQTLNHNVMYWYQQKSSQAPKLLFHYYDKDFNNEADTPDNFQSRRPNTSFCFLDIRSPGLGDTAMYLCATSNSRGGSYEQYFGPGTRLTVT.

The chain couples TRBV12-3 or TRBV12-4 to TRBJ1-5; D not resolved. Trimming shortened V by 2 bases and J by 5 bases, and 13 bases separated the two germline ends. This CDR3 region has 15 residues. The chain's CDR3 is CASSLKGIGYQPQHF. The CDR3 DNA reads TGTGCCAGCAGTTTAAAAGGGATTGGGTATCAGCCCCAGCATTTT.

The CDR3 DNA reads as TGTGCCAGCAGCGCCAACAACTTAAGAACTGAAGCTTTCTTT. As protein: CASSANNLRTEAFF. The gene calls are TRBV7-9 and TRBJ1-1; D is undetermined. Trimming shortened V by 5 bases and J by 5 bases, and 15 bases separated the two germline ends. Germline V gene data show CDR1 as SEHNR and CDR2 as FQNEAQ (reference sequence). The length of the CDR3 is 14 residues.

This clonotype occurred many times. This rearrangement joins TRBV4-2 to TRBJ2-2; the D gene is possibly TRBD2 (5 bases). V dropped 4 bases and J dropped 5 bases, with 20 bases sitting between them. Germline V gene sequence: CDR1 LGHNA, CDR2 YNFKEQ. CDR3 length equals 17 residues. CDR3 in DNA: TGTGCCAGCAGCCTCCTGTTAAGGGAAGAGGGAACCGGGGAGCTGTTTTTT. Translated: CASSLLLREEGTGELFF.

The table lists this clonotype with many counts. The rearrangement links TRBV4-3 to TRBJ1-1, with D unresolved. CDR3 length equals 18 residues. Trimming pared 0 bases from V and 1 base from J, leaving 18 bases between. The V gene's germline CDR1 is LGHNA and CDR2 YSLEER. CDR3 in DNA: TGCGCCAGCAGCCAAGATGATTTGGCGGCGAATTCGAACACTGAAGCTTTCTTT. It encodes CASSQDDLAANSNTEAFF.